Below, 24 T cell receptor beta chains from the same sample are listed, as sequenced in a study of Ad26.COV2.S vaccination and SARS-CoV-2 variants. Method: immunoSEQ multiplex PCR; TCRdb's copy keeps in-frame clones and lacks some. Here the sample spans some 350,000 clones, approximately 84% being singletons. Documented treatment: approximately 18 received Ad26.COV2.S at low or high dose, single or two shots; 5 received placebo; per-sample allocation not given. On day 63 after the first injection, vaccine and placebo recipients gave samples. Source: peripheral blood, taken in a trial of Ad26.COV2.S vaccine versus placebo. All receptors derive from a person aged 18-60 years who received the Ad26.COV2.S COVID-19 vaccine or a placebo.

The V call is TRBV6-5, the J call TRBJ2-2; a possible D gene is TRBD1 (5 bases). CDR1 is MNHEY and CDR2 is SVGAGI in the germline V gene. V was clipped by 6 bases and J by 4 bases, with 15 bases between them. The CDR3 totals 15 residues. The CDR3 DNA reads TGTGCCAGCAGCTTTACAGGAACGAGCACCGGGGAGCTGTTTTTT. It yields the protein CASSFTGTSTGELFF.

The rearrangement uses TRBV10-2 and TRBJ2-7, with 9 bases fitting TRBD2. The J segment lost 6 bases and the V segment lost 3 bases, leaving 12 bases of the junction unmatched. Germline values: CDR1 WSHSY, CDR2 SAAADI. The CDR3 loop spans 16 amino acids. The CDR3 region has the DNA TGCGCCAGCAGTGATACGACCGCGGGGGGGGCTACCGAGCAGTACTTC. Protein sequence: CASSDTTAGGATEQYF.

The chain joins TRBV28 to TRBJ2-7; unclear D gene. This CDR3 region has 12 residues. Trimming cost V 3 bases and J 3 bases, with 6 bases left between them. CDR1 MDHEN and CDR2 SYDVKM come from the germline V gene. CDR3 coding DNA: TGTGCCAGCAGTTTTTGGGGCTACGAGCAGTACTTC. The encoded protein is CASSFWGYEQYF.

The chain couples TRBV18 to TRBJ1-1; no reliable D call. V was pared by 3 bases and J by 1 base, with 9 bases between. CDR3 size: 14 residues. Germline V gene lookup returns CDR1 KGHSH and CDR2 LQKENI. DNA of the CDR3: TGTGCCAGCTCACCCCCCGGATCGAACACTGAAGCTTTCTTT. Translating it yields CASSPPGSNTEAFF.

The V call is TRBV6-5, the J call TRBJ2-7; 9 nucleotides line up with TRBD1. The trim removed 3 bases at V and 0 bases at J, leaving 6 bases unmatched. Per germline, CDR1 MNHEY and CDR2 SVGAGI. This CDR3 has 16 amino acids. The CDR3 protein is CASSYHGQGSSYEQYF. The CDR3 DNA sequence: TGTGCCAGCAGTTATCATGGACAGGGGAGCTCCTACGAGCAGTACTTC.

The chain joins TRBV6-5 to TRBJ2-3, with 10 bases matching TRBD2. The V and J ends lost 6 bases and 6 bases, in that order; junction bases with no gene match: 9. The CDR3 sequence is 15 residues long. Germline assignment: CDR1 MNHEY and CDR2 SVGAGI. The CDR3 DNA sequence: TGTGCCAGCAGCGCTACTAGCGGGGAAGTGGATACGCAGTATTTT. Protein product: CASSATSGEVDTQYF.

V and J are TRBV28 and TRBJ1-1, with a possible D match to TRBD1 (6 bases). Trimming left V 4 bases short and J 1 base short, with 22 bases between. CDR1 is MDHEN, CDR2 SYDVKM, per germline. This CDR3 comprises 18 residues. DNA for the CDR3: TGTGCCAGCAGTTCGAATGGTAGGGCGGGGGCTAGGAACACTGAAGCTTTCTTT. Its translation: CASSSNGRAGARNTEAFF.

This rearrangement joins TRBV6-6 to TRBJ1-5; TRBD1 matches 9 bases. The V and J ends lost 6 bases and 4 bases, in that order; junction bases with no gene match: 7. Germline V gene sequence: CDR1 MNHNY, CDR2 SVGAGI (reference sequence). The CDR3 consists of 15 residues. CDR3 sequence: CASRSGQGGNQPQHF. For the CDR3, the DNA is TGTGCCAGCAGGTCGGGACAGGGTGGGAATCAGCCCCAGCATTTT.

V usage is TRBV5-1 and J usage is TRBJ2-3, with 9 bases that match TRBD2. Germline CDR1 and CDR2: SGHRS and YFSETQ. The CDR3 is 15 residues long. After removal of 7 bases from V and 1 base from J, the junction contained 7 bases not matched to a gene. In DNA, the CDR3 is TGCGCCAGCTCTATAAGGACTAGCGGCACAGATACGCAGTATTTT. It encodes CASSIRTSGTDTQYF.

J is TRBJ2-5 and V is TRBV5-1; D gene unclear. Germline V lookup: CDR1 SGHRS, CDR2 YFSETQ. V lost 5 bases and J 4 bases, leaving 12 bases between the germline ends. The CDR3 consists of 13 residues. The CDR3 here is CASSWELRETQYF. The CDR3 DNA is TGCGCCAGCAGTTGGGAACTGCGAGAGACCCAGTACTTC.

CDR3 protein: CASSEYLLDSANTGELFF. The CDR3 nucleotides read TGCGCCAGCAGTGAGTACCTCCTAGACTCAGCGAACACCGGGGAGCTGTTTTTT. The chain couples TRBV10-1 to TRBJ2-2, with no clear D. From germline, CDR1 is WNHNN and CDR2 SYGVQD (reference sequence). CDR3 length equals 18 residues. Deletions cut 1 base from V and 0 bases from J, with 15 bases between.

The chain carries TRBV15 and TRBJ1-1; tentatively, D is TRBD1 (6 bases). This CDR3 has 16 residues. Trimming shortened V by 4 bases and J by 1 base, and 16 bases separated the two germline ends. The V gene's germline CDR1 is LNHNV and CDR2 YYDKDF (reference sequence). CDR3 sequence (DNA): TGTGCCACCAGCAAGGAGCCCGGACAGCGGAACACTGAAGCTTTCTTT. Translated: CATSKEPGQRNTEAFF.

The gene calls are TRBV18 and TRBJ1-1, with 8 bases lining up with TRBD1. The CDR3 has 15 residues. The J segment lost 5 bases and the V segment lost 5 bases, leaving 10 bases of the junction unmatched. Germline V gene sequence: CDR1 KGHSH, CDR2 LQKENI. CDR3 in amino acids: CASSEGQGALTEAFF. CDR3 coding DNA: TGTGCCAGCTCAGAAGGGCAGGGGGCGCTGACTGAAGCTTTCTTT.

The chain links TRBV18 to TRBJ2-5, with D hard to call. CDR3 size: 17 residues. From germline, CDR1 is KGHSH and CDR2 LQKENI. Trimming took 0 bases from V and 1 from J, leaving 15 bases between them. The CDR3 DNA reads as TGTGCCAGCTCACCACCGTCCTCCCCGCTATCCCAAGAGACCCAGTACTTC. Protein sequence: CASSPPSSPLSQETQYF.

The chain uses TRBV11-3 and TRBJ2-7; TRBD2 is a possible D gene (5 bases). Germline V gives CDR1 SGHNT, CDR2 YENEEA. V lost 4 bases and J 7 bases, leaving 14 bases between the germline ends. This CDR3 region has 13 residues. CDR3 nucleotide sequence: TGTGCCAGCAGCTCCGAGACGGGGATGGAGCAGTACTTC. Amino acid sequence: CASSSETGMEQYF.

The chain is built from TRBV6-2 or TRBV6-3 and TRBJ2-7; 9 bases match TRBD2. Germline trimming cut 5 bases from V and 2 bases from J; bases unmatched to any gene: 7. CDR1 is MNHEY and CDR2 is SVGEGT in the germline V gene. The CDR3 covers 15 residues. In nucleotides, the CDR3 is TGTGCCAGCAGTAAAGAGCGGGGGGCCGCCTACGAGCAGTACTTC. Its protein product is CASSKERGAAYEQYF.

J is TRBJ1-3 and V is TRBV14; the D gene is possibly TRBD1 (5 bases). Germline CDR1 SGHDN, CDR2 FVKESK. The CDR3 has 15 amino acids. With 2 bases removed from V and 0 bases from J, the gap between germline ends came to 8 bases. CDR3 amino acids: CASSQLGPSGNTIYF. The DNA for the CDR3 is TGTGCCAGCAGCCAACTGGGGCCCTCTGGAAACACCATATATTTT.

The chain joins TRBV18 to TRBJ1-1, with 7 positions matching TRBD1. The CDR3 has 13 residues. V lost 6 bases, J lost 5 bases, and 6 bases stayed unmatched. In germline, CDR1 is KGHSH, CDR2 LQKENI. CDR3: CASSNNRGTEAFF. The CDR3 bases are TGTGCCAGCTCGAATAACAGGGGAACTGAAGCTTTCTTT.

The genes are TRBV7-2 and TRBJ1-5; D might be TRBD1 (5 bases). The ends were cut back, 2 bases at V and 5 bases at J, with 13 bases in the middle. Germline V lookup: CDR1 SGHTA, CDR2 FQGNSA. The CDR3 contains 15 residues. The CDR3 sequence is CASSLTGPSHQPQHF. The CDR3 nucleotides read TGTGCCAGCAGCTTAACGGGACCGAGCCATCAGCCCCAGCATTTT. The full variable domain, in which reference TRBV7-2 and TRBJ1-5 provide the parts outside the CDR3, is GAGVSQSPSNKVTEKGKDVELRCDPISGHTALYWYRQSLGQGLEFLIYFQGNSAPDKSGLPSDRFSAERTGGSVSTLTIQRTQQEDSAVYLCASSLTGPSHQPQHFGDGTRLSIL.

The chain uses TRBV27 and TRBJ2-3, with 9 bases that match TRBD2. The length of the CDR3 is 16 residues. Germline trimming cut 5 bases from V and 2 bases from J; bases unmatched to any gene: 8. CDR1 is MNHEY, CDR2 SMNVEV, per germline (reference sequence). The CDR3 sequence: CASSTRLAALTDTQYF. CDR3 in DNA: TGTGCCAGCAGTACCCGACTAGCGGCGCTCACAGATACGCAGTATTTT.

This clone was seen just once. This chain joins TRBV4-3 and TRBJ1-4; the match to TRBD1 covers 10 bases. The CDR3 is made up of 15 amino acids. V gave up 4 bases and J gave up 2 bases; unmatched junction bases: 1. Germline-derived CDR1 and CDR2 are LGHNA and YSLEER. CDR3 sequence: CASSRQGATNEKLFF. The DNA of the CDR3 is TGCGCCAGCAGCCGACAGGGGGCGACTAATGAAAAACTGTTTTTT.

The CDR3 coding sequence is TGCGCCAGCAGTGAGTCGACGCGGGAGGGGCACACAGATACGCAGTATTTT. Its translation: CASSESTREGHTDTQYF. J is TRBJ2-3 and V is TRBV10-1; 9 positions agree with TRBD2. The CDR3 has 17 amino acids. V was clipped by 0 bases and J by 2 bases; unmatched bases: 6. Germline loops: CDR1 WNHNN, CDR2 SYGVQD (reference sequence).

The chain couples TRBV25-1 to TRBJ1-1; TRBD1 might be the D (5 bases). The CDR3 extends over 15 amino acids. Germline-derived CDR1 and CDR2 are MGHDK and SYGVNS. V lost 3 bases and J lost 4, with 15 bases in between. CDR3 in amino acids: CASSDPGGGFTEAFF. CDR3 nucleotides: TGTGCCAGCAGTGACCCCGGGGGAGGTTTCACTGAAGCTTTCTTT.

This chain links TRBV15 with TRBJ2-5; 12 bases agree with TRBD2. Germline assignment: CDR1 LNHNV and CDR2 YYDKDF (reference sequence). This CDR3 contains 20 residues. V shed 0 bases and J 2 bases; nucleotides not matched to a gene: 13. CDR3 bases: TGTGCCACCAGCAGAGATCTTTCTAGCGGGGGGGCTCGGGGTCAAGAGACCCAGTACTTC. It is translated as CATSRDLSSGGARGQETQYF.